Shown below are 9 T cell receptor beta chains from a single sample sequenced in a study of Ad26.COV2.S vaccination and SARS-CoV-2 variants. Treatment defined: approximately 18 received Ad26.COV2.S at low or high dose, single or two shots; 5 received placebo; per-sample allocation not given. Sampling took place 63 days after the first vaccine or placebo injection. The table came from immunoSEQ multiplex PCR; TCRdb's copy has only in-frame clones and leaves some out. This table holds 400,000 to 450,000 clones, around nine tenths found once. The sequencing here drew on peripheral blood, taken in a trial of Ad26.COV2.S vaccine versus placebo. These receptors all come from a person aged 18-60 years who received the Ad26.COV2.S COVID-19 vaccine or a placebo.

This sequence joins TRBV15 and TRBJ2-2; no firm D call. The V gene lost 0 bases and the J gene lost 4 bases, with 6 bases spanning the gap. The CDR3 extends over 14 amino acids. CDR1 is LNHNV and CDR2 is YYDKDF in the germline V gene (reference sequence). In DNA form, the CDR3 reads TGTGCCACCAGCAGAGAAACTGGCACCGGGGAGCTGTTTTTT. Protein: CATSRETGTGELFF.

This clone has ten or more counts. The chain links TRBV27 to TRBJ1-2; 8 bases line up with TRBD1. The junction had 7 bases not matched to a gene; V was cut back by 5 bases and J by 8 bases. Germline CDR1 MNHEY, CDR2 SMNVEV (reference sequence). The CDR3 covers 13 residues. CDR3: CASSANRGGGYTF. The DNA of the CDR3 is TGTGCCAGCAGTGCAAACAGGGGGGGCGGCTACACCTTC.

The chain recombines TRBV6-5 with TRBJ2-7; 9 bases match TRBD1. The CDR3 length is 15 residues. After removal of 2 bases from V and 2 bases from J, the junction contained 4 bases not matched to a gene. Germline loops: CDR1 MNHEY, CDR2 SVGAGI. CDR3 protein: CASSYRTGATYEQYF. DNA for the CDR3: TGTGCCAGCAGTTACCGGACAGGGGCCACCTACGAGCAGTACTTC.

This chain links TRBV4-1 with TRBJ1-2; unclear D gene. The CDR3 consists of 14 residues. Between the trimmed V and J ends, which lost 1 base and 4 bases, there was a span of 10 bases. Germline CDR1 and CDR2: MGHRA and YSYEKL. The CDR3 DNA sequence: TGCGCCAGCAGCCAAGGGATAAGGCTCTATGGCTACACCTTC. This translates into CASSQGIRLYGYTF.

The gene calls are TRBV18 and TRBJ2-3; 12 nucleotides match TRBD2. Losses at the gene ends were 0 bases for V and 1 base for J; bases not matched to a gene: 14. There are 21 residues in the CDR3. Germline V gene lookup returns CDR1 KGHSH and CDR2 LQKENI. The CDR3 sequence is CASSPPGPTASGRGGTDTQYF. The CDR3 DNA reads TGTGCCAGCTCACCACCAGGCCCCACGGCTAGCGGGAGGGGCGGCACAGATACGCAGTATTTT.

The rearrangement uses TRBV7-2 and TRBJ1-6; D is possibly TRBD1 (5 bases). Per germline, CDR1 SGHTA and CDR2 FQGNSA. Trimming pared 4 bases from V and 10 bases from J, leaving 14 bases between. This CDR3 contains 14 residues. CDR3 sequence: CASSSSDTGSPLHF. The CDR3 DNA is TGTGCCAGCAGCTCCAGCGATACAGGATCACCCCTCCACTTT.

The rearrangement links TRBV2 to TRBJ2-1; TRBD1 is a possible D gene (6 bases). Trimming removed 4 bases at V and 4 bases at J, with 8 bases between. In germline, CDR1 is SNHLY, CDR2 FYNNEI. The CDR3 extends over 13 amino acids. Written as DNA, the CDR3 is TGTGCCAGCAGTGCCGACAGGTACAATGAGCAGTTCTTC. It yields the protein CASSADRYNEQFF.

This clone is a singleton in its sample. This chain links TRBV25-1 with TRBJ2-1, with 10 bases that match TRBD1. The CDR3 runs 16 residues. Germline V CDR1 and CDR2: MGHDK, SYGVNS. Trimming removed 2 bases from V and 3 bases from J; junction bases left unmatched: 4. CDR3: CASSETGQGFYNEQFF. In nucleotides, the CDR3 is TGTGCCAGCAGTGAAACGGGACAGGGGTTCTACAATGAGCAGTTCTTC.

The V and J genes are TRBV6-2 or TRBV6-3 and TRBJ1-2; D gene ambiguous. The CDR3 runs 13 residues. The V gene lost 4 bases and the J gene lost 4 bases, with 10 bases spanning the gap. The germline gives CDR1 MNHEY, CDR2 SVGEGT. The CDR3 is CASSSAQFYGYTF. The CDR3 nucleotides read TGTGCCAGCAGTTCCGCGCAGTTCTATGGCTACACCTTC.